This T cell receptor beta chain comes out of a study of blood T cell repertoires in COVID-19. Study-wide background: PBMCs, B-cell-depleted T cells, or T cells were the source of the cDNA or gDNA that made up the material.

This CDR3 is 13 amino acids long. Looked up from germline, CDR1 is SQVTM and CDR2 is ANQGSEA. V lost 7 bases and J 7 bases, leaving 19 bases between the germline ends. Original handling: It was from reference gene primer amplification that nucleated cell counts were estimated. Repertoires were generated with immunoSEQ multiplex PCR, while TCRdb's copy carries only in-frame clones and drops some. The D gene and trimming were derived from the DNA, and the V and J assignments and clone size from that table. The sample gives 90,000 to 120,000 clones, roughly 71% of which show up once; less than 6.5% is in the top ten.

Material: peripheral blood. V usage is TRBV29-1 and J usage is TRBJ1-2, with a possible D match to TRBD1 (5 bases). This sequence was found in a man older than 75 with acute or convalescent COVID-19. The CDR3 here is CSAVKSFGGGYTF. Written as DNA, the CDR3 is TGCAGCGCCGTCAAATCATTCGGGGGTGGCTACACCTTC.